Here is one T cell receptor (beta chain) with its context. TCRdb reprocessed the 5' RACE reads and reports one entry per CDR3 protein, with no DNA. This sample's clone table lists some 300,000 distinct CDR3 sequences. Germline V gives CDR1 MNHEY, CDR2 SMNVEV (reference sequence). The CDR3 has 19 residues. No sorting of T cells preceded isolation of total RNA from whole blood. The record originates from a study of monozygotic twins with inflammatory bowel disease. This sequence originates from a human donor with ulcerative colitis or Crohn's disease, or a healthy co-twin of an affected twin (not recorded which). The rearrangement uses TRBV27 and TRBJ2-7; lacking DNA, the TRBD1 call made by TCRdb goes unchecked. The sample comprised blood. The CDR3 region is CASSRQLIRGTSDSYEQYF.